These 4 T cell receptor beta chains originate from one sample sequenced in a study of blood T cell repertoires in COVID-19. The table came from immunoSEQ multiplex PCR; TCRdb's copy has only in-frame clones and leaves some out. The top ten hold 6.5% to 7.5% of the sample, which has about 180,000 clones, 75% to 90% seen once. Sequenced input: peripheral blood. The source of these receptors is a middle-aged woman with COVID-19, enrolled during active disease.

V and J are TRBV19 and TRBJ1-1; TRBD1 agrees at 12 bases. The CDR3 is 19 amino acids. CDR1 and CDR2 (germline): LNHDA, SQIVND (reference sequence). V dropped 1 base and J dropped 4; count of bases not matched to a gene: 13. The chain's CDR3 is CASSIVAGTGGYRGTEAFF. As DNA, the CDR3 is TGTGCCAGTAGTATAGTTGCCGGGACAGGGGGCTATCGGGGCACTGAAGCTTTCTTT.

The chain links TRBV15 to TRBJ2-5; 9 bases are shared with TRBD1. This CDR3 comprises 15 residues. Germline CDR1 and CDR2: LNHNV and YYDKDF (reference sequence). Germline trimming cut 3 bases from V and 3 bases from J; bases unmatched to any gene: 5. CDR3 DNA: TGTGCCACCAGCAGGGCAAGACAGGGGGAAGAGACCCAGTACTTC. As protein: CATSRARQGEETQYF.

The chain has TRBV18 and TRBJ2-7, with 7 bases lining up with TRBD1. The length of the CDR3 is 15 residues. Germline V gene lookup returns CDR1 KGHSH and CDR2 LQKENI. V was pared by 3 bases and J by 7 bases, with 12 bases of the junction left unmatched. CDR3 amino acids: CASSPPSQGVREQYF. The CDR3 DNA reads TGTGCCAGCTCACCCCCGAGCCAGGGGGTGCGGGAGCAGTACTTC.

V gene TRBV2 combines with J gene TRBJ1-5, with 7 bases matching TRBD1. With 6 bases clipped from V and 3 bases from J, the junction kept 11 bases outside the gene matches. CDR1 and CDR2 from the germline V gene are SNHLY and FYNNEI. This CDR3 spans 16 amino acids. The chain's CDR3 is CASSTGAALLNQPQHF. The CDR3 DNA sequence: TGTGCCAGCAGCACAGGGGCCGCACTTCTCAATCAGCCCCAGCATTTT.